The source of this T cell receptor beta chain is a study of beta chain features in type 1 diabetes. Study background: There were approximately 100,000,000 sorted cells examined across all samples. Overall study results and limits: Within each of all four CD4+ subsets, Type 1 diabetes patients had TCRB CDR3s that were moderately but significantly shorter. A potential influence of HLA type upon TCRB rearrangement remained unresolved herein. Researchers reported that naive, central memory and Treg TCRB repertoires appeared more similar in patients than in healthy donors. Equally in patients and controls, PCR might preferentially amplify shorter templates.

Comment on this clone: Its antigen is undetermined. Other DNA sequences in the sample encode the same CDR3.

This CDR3 has 12 residues. V lost 2 bases and J 5 bases, leaving 9 bases between the germline ends. Germline V CDR1 and CDR2: GTSNPN, SVGIG (reference sequence). cDNA synthesis used the whole RNA isolate, giving expressed TCRB sequences. The data were produced by immunoSEQ multiplex PCR, yet TCRdb's version contains in-frame clones alone and is incomplete. The sample has fewer than 350,000 clones, approximately 15% seen once. The TCR sequence derives from a man younger than 30 with type 1 diabetes. The source material was naive CD4+ T cells from blood. The genes are TRBV30 and TRBJ2-5; possibly TRBD1 for D (5 bases). The CDR3 is CAWSRGPETQYF. In nucleotides, the CDR3 is TGTGCCTGGAGTAGGGGCCCGGAGACCCAGTACTTC.